This T cell receptor (beta chain) was sequenced during a study of T-cell reconstitution after alpha-beta-depleted transplantation in children. The CDR3 length is 14 residues. The V end lost 7 bases, the J end lost 1 base, and 8 bases lay between the germline ends. The germline V gene has CDR1 MNHEY and CDR2 SVGAGI. TCRbeta library preparation incorporated unique molecular identifiers. TCRdb re-called the PCR reads with MiXCR, one entry per CDR3 protein. The table has 440,000 or so distinct CDR3 sequences, about a tenth seen once. The chain joins TRBV6-5 to TRBJ2-6; possible D gene TRBD2, 5 bases. The source material was PBMCs from the stem cell graft donor, sampled from the stem cell graft. The sequence derives from a human donor who donated a stem cell graft to a child with acute myeloid leukemia. CDR3 coding DNA: TGTGCCAGCATTCCGGGATCTGGGGCCAACGTCCTGACTTTC. It yields the protein CASIPGSGANVLTF.